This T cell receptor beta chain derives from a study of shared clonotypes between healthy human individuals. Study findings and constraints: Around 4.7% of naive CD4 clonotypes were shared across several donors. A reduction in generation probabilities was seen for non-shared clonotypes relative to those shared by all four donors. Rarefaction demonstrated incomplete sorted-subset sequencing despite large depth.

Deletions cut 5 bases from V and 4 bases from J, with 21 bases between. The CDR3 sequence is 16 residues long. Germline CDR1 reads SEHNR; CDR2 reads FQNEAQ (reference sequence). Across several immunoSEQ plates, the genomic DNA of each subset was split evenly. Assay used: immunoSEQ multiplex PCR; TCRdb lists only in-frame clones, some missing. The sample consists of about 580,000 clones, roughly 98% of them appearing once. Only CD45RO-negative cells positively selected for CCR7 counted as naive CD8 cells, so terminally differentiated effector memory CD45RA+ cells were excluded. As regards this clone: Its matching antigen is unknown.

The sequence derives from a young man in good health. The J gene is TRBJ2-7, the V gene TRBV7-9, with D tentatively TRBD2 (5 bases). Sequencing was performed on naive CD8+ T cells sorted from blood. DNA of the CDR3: TGTGCCAGCAGCCCACGGGTAGCCGGAGAGGGATACGAGCAGTACTTC. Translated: CASSPRVAGEGYEQYF.